Each of the 22 T cell receptor beta chains below was sequenced from the same sample in a study of OX40 agonist ivuxolimab in advanced cancers. TCRdb keeps only in-frame clones here, not all; method: immunoSEQ multiplex PCR. Of about 68,000 clones listed, 70% to 90% are singletons. Sequencing was performed on CD4+ or CD8+ T cells sorted from blood, taken in a trial of the OX40 agonist ivuxolimab. The receptors originated from an adult with an advanced solid tumor such as melanoma, head and neck, liver or kidney cancer.

The V and J genes are TRBV5-6 and TRBJ2-7, with D possibly being TRBD2 (7 bases). This CDR3 is built from 18 residues. The ends were cut back, 3 bases at V and 0 bases at J, with 22 bases in the middle. The V gene's germline CDR1 is SGHDT and CDR2 YYEEEE. This CDR3 reads CASSWGGGTGTGSYEQYF. The CDR3 coding sequence is TGTGCCAGCAGCTGGGGGGGCGGGACCGGAACGGGCTCCTACGAGCAGTACTTC.

The chain combines TRBV6-5 with TRBJ2-3; possibly TRBD1 or TRBD2 for D (6 bases each). The germline V gene has CDR1 MNHEY and CDR2 SVGAGI. Trimming left V 2 bases short and J 4 bases short, with 10 bases between. This CDR3 has 14 amino acids. CDR3 nucleotide sequence: TGTGCCAGCAGTTACGGGGGGCAGGCAGATACGCAGTATTTT. Translation gives CASSYGGQADTQYF.

The V gene is TRBV7-2, the J gene TRBJ1-6; perhaps TRBD1 as D (5 bases). V was shortened by 5 bases and J by 6 bases, with 17 bases between the two germline ends. In germline, CDR1 is SGHTA, CDR2 FQGNSA. This CDR3 spans 16 amino acids. CDR3 region: CASSPTGLRVNSPLHF. CDR3 nucleotide sequence: TGTGCCAGCAGCCCAACGGGGCTAAGGGTTAATTCACCCCTCCACTTT.

The chain links TRBV21-1 to TRBJ1-1; TRBD1, the table's D call, lacks a check against the DNA. TRBV21-1 is an annotated pseudogene. The CDR3 contains 15 residues. In DNA form, the CDR3 reads TGTGCCAGCAGCGGGCCGACAGGTAGTGACACTGAAGCTTTCTTT. Amino acid sequence: CASSGPTGSDTEAFF.

DNA for the CDR3: TGTGCCAGCAGGGCGGGGGGCTTCAACTACGAGCAGTACTTC. Translating it yields CASRAGGFNYEQYF. The chain couples TRBV6-1 to TRBJ2-7, with 8 bases identical to TRBD2. The CDR3 runs to 14 residues. Germline CDR1 MNHNS, CDR2 SASEGT. The J segment lost 3 bases and the V segment lost 6 bases, leaving 7 bases of the junction unmatched.

This sequence joins TRBV7-2 and TRBJ1-6; D unresolved. V lost 5 bases to trimming and J lost 2 bases, with 13 bases between them. CDR1 SGHTA and CDR2 FQGNSA come from the germline V gene. There are 16 residues in the CDR3. CDR3 residues: CASSRPAGAYNSPLHF. The CDR3 nucleotides are TGTGCCAGCAGCCGCCCGGCCGGGGCCTATAATTCACCCCTCCACTTT. The full variable domain, in which reference TRBV7-2 and TRBJ1-6 provide the parts outside the CDR3, is GAGVSQSPSNKVTEKGKDVELRCDPISGHTALYWYRQSLGQGLEFLIYFQGNSAPDKSGLPSDRFSAERTGGSVSTLTIQRTQQEDSAVYLCASSRPAGAYNSPLHFGNGTRLTVT.

This CDR3 reads CASSFDSYTEAFF. Written as DNA, the CDR3 is TGTGCCAGCAGCTTCGACAGCTACACTGAAGCTTTCTTT. The V and J genes are TRBV7-2 and TRBJ1-1; D perhaps matches TRBD1 (5 bases). The CDR3 covers 13 residues. Germline CDR1 reads SGHTA; CDR2 reads FQGNSA. The V gene lost 3 bases and the J gene lost 3 bases, with 8 bases spanning the gap. Full variable domain (outside the CDR3, taken from reference TRBV7-2 and TRBJ1-1): GAGVSQSPSNKVTEKGKDVELRCDPISGHTALYWYRQSLGQGLEFLIYFQGNSAPDKSGLPSDRFSAERTGGSVSTLTIQRTQQEDSAVYLCASSFDSYTEAFFGQGTRLTVV.

CDR3: CASSYPGQERSYTF. The CDR3 DNA is TGTGCCAGCAGTTACCCCGGACAGGAACGGAGCTACACCTTC. The V gene is TRBV6-5, the J gene TRBJ1-2; TRBD1 aligns across 7 bases. Germline lookup yields CDR1 MNHEY and CDR2 SVGAGI. The CDR3 has 14 amino acids. The ends lost 2 bases at V and 9 bases at J; junction bases unmatched: 9.

V usage is TRBV5-1 and J usage is TRBJ2-2; D gene ambiguous. Deletions cut 3 bases from V and 0 bases from J, with 0 bases between. The CDR3 covers 12 residues. Germline V gene sequence: CDR1 SGHRS, CDR2 YFSETQ. CDR3 in amino acids: CASSSNTGELFF. Written as DNA, the CDR3 is TGCGCCAGCAGCTCGAACACCGGGGAGCTGTTTTTT.

The V gene is TRBV28, the J gene TRBJ1-5; D perhaps matches TRBD1 (5 bases). V lost 1 base and J 7 bases, leaving 14 bases between the germline ends. This CDR3 region has 15 residues. Germline assignment: CDR1 MDHEN and CDR2 SYDVKM. The CDR3 reads CASSLSWQGSQPQHF. CDR3 DNA: TGTGCCAGCAGTTTATCGTGGCAGGGTTCCCAGCCCCAGCATTTT.

CDR3 amino acids: CASSLGVNTEAFF. The DNA of the CDR3 is TGTGCCAGCAGCTTGGGGGTGAACACTGAAGCTTTCTTT. V is TRBV5-4 and J is TRBJ1-1; D ambiguous. The germline V and J ends were trimmed by 0 bases and 0 bases, with 3 bases remaining between them. The CDR3 length is 13 residues. Germline V gives CDR1 SGHNT, CDR2 YYREEE (reference sequence).

This clone was observed a single time. This rearrangement joins TRBV15 to TRBJ2-4, with D unresolved. Germline CDR1 is LNHNV and CDR2 is YYDKDF (reference sequence). The CDR3 is 14 residues long. Trimming took 0 bases from V and 8 from J, leaving 11 bases between them. As DNA, the CDR3 is TGTGCCACCAGCAGAGATCGTTCGATAGACATTCAGTACTTC. Translating it yields CATSRDRSIDIQYF.

V usage is TRBV9 and J usage is TRBJ1-4; tentatively, D is TRBD1 (5 bases). CDR1 and CDR2 (germline): SGDLS, YYNGEE. The CDR3 has 15 residues. Between the trimmed V and J ends, which lost 0 bases and 1 base, there was a span of 7 bases. The CDR3 loop is CASSVEGETNEKLFF. As DNA, the CDR3 is TGTGCCAGCAGCGTAGAAGGGGAAACTAATGAAAAACTGTTTTTT.

The CDR3 loop reads CASSHGGSTTDTQYF. DNA for the CDR3: TGCGCCAGCAGCCATGGGGGCAGCACCACAGATACGCAGTATTTT. The chain uses TRBV5-1 and TRBJ2-3, with TRBD1 as a possible D gene (6 bases). This CDR3 contains 15 residues. Germline values: CDR1 SGHRS, CDR2 YFSETQ. V was clipped by 4 bases and J by 2 bases, with 14 bases between them.

The chain recombines TRBV7-6 with TRBJ2-3, with 9 positions matching TRBD1. With V trimmed by 0 bases and J by 4 bases, 5 bases remained unmatched. CDR1 is SGHVS, CDR2 FNYEAQ, per germline. The CDR3 contains 16 residues. Written as DNA, the CDR3 is TGTGCCAGCAGCTTAGCCCAAGACAGGGGGGCAGATACGCAGTATTTT. Its translation: CASSLAQDRGADTQYF.

V usage is TRBV6-5 and J usage is TRBJ1-2; TRBD1 might be the D (5 bases). The CDR3 has 13 amino acids. Germline CDR1 and CDR2: MNHEY and SVGAGI. V was clipped by 2 bases and J by 3 bases, with 7 bases between them. CDR3 nucleotide sequence: TGTGCCAGCAGTTACGGGACGGACTATGGCTACACCTTC. Its translation: CASSYGTDYGYTF.

The chain is built from TRBV27 and TRBJ1-1, with D possibly being TRBD1 (6 bases). The ends were cut back, 7 bases at V and 0 bases at J, with 15 bases in the middle. The CDR3 is 15 amino acids. Germline CDR1 MNHEY, CDR2 SMNVEV (reference sequence). CDR3 in amino acids: CASNHYGGMNTEAFF. The DNA of the CDR3 is TGTGCCAGCAATCATTACGGGGGCATGAACACTGAAGCTTTCTTT.

The chain uses TRBV11-2 and TRBJ1-2; D gene ambiguous. V was clipped by 3 bases and J by 2 bases, with 13 bases between them. Per germline, CDR1 SGHAT and CDR2 FQNNGV. The CDR3 runs to 15 residues. DNA of the CDR3: TGTGCCAGCAGCTTGTCTCGGGAGGGAAACTATGGCTACACCTTC. This sequence encodes CASSLSREGNYGYTF.

This clone was detected once. The V call is TRBV7-2, the J call TRBJ1-4; 9 bases line up with TRBD1. This CDR3 region has 15 residues. Germline CDR1 and CDR2: SGHTA and FQGNSA. The V segment lost 7 bases and the J segment 8 bases; nucleotides outside the gene matches: 11. CDR3 sequence: CASTITGTGREKLFF. In nucleotides, the CDR3 is TGTGCCAGCACCATAACAGGGACAGGGAGGGAAAAACTGTTTTTT. The entire variable domain, with the rest obtained from reference TRBV7-2 and TRBJ1-4, is as follows: GAGVSQSPSNKVTEKGKDVELRCDPISGHTALYWYRQSLGQGLEFLIYFQGNSAPDKSGLPSDRFSAERTGGSVSTLTIQRTQQEDSAVYLCASTITGTGREKLFFGSGTQLSVL.

J is TRBJ2-4 and V is TRBV19, with D possibly being TRBD1 or TRBD2 (5 bases each). Germline V lookup: CDR1 LNHDA, CDR2 SQIVND (reference sequence). V gave up 7 bases and J gave up 0 bases, with 10 bases separating them. This CDR3 has 14 residues. The CDR3 protein is CASNTGTAKNIQYF. The CDR3 nucleotides read TGTGCCAGTAATACCGGGACAGCCAAAAACATTCAGTACTTC.

This chain connects TRBV19 to TRBJ1-3, with 7 bases fitting TRBD1. This CDR3 spans 16 amino acids. CDR1 is LNHDA, CDR2 SQIVND, per germline (reference sequence). Germline trimming cut 3 bases from V and 2 bases from J; bases unmatched to any gene: 7. In DNA form, the CDR3 reads TGTGCCAGTAGTATGGGGCAGGGGGGGCCTGGAAACACCATATATTTT. It codes for CASSMGQGGPGNTIYF. Full variable domain (outside the CDR3, taken from reference TRBV19 and TRBJ1-3): DGGITQSPKYLFRKEGQNVTLSCEQNLNHDAMYWYRQDPGQGLRLIYYSQIVNDFQKGDIAEGYSVSREKKESFPLTVTSAQKNPTAFYLCASSMGQGGPGNTIYFGEGSWLTVV.

The chain has TRBV4-1 and TRBJ2-7; 11 bases are shared with TRBD1. CDR1 and CDR2 (germline): MGHRA, YSYEKL. There are 17 residues in the CDR3. V gave up 0 bases and J gave up 2 bases; unmatched junction bases: 6. The CDR3: CASSQDPGQGVPYEQYF. In DNA form, the CDR3 reads TGCGCCAGCAGCCAAGATCCGGGACAGGGGGTTCCCTACGAGCAGTACTTC.